These 14 T cell receptor beta chains were all obtained from the same sample, sequenced in a study of T cell repertoires in cytomegalovirus infection. These receptors lack a known antigen. One entry per CDR3 protein results from TCRdb running MiXCR on the reads. There are a few hundred thousand distinct CDR3 sequences in the sample; around 20% occur only once, and 15% to 20% lies in the top ten. The specimen was cultured PBMCs, collected from culture after CMV antigen stimulation. The receptors stem from a human donor in good health (CMV status not recorded). Some clones in this sample may be carry-over from other donors' samples.

This clonotype was detected only a few times. The gene calls are TRBV6-2 or TRBV6-3 and TRBJ1-1; D remains ambiguous. Germline V lookup: CDR1 MNHEY, CDR2 SVGEGT. The CDR3 sequence is 14 residues long. V lost 5 bases, J lost 6 bases, and 16 bases lay in between. CDR3 region: CASSPQLSGAEAFF. CDR3 bases: TGTGCCAGCAGTCCTCAGTTGTCGGGCGCTGAAGCTTTCTTT.

V and J are TRBV27 and TRBJ2-1; D is unresolved. Germline lookup yields CDR1 MNHEY and CDR2 SMNVEV (reference sequence). V was shortened by 4 bases and J by 7 bases, with 11 bases between the two germline ends. The CDR3 consists of 13 residues. CDR3 in amino acids: CASSSRVMNEQFF. In DNA, the CDR3 is TGTGCCAGCAGTTCACGGGTTATGAATGAGCAGTTCTTC.

This chain links TRBV7-2 with TRBJ2-7; the match to TRBD2 covers 8 bases. This CDR3 spans 15 amino acids. Trimming at V came to 1 base and at J to 2 bases, leaving 4 bases not matched to a gene. The germline V gene has CDR1 SGHTA and CDR2 FQGNSA. CDR3 sequence (DNA): TGTGCCAGCAGCTTAGTCGTTAGCGGGACCTACGAGCAGTACTTC. The encoded protein is CASSLVVSGTYEQYF.

This chain uses TRBV4-1 with TRBJ1-2, with a weak D call TRBD1 (6 bases). The CDR3 has 13 residues. Germline CDR1 reads MGHRA; CDR2 reads YSYEKL. V was trimmed by 4 bases and J by 4 bases, leaving 10 bases between them. CDR3 loop: CASSRPGVYGYTF. CDR3 bases: TGCGCCAGCAGCCGCCCAGGGGTCTATGGCTACACCTTC.

This clonotype was detected ten times or more. This chain links TRBV12-3 or TRBV12-4 with TRBJ1-5; tentatively, D is TRBD1 (6 bases). The CDR3 is 15 amino acids. Deletions cut 7 bases from V and 5 bases from J, with 18 bases between. Written as DNA, the CDR3 is TGTGCCAGCACCATGGGACACTTGGGGGATCAGCCCCAGCATTTT. This gives the protein CASTMGHLGDQPQHF.

The sample holds many counts of this clonotype. The CDR3 bases are TGTGCCAGCAGCTCCCAACCGGGGGGAGGCACTGAAGCTTTCTTT. It translates to CASSSQPGGGTEAFF. The rearrangement joins TRBV7-2 to TRBJ1-1, with D perhaps TRBD1 (5 bases). Germline V gene lookup returns CDR1 SGHTA and CDR2 FQGNSA. The CDR3 runs 15 residues. V shed 4 bases and J shed 4 bases, with 16 bases lying between them.

This clonotype showed up just a few times. The chain carries TRBV6-2 or TRBV6-3 and TRBJ1-6; D call uncertain. CDR3 length: 14 amino acids. Between the trimmed V and J ends, which lost 6 bases and 9 bases, there was a span of 15 bases. Germline V gene sequence: CDR1 MNHEY, CDR2 SVGEGT. CDR3 amino acids: CASSHGPQSSPLHF. The CDR3 DNA reads TGTGCCAGCAGCCACGGACCGCAGAGTTCACCCCTCCACTTT.

This clonotype was picked up a small number of times. This chain joins TRBV11-3 and TRBJ1-5; D is perhaps TRBD1 (5 bases). V lost 5 bases and J lost 2, with 13 bases in between. Per the germline V gene, CDR1 is SGHNT and CDR2 is YENEEA. CDR3 length equals 15 residues. The CDR3: CASSLLGGGNQPQHF. Written as DNA, the CDR3 is TGTGCCAGCAGCCTACTCGGGGGTGGCAATCAGCCCCAGCATTTT.

The table lists this clonotype with a few counts. The CDR3 DNA reads as TGTGCCAGCAGCCGGGACAGTTATCGGCCCCAGCATTTT. Protein: CASSRDSYRPQHF. The gene calls are TRBV12-3 or TRBV12-4 and TRBJ1-5; 7 bases align to TRBD1. The CDR3 runs 13 residues. Trimming cost V 6 bases and J 9 bases; bases outside gene matches: 8.

This clonotype has a count of ten or more. V usage is TRBV7-2 and J usage is TRBJ1-2; a weak D match, TRBD1 (6 bases). Trimming pared 5 bases from V and 2 bases from J, leaving 9 bases between. The germline V gene has CDR1 SGHTA and CDR2 FQGNSA. This CDR3 has 13 amino acids. CDR3 loop: CASSPDRNYGYTF. DNA of the CDR3: TGTGCCAGCAGCCCGGACAGAAACTATGGCTACACCTTC.

This sequence joins TRBV11-2 and TRBJ2-7; D gene uncertain. Germline V lookup: CDR1 SGHAT, CDR2 FQNNGV. V lost 0 bases and J lost 7, with 13 bases in between. The CDR3 consists of 14 residues. CDR3 nucleotide sequence: TGTGCCAGCAGCTTAGATTTTTTATCGGCAGAGCAGTACGTC. Residues: CASSLDFLSAEQYV.

This chain uses TRBV6-5 with TRBJ2-7, with 7 positions matching TRBD2. The CDR3 length is 15 residues. Germline values: CDR1 MNHEY, CDR2 SVGAGI. The junction had 9 bases not matched to a gene; V was cut back by 3 bases and J by 4 bases. Written as DNA, the CDR3 is TGTGCCAGCAGTTATGCGGCGGGAGTAGGGTACGAGCAGTACGTC. Its protein is CASSYAAGVGYEQYV.

The chain is built from TRBV19 and TRBJ1-4, with D possibly TRBD1 on 6 matching bases. The CDR3 is 14 residues long. CDR1 is LNHDA and CDR2 is SQIVND in the germline V gene (reference sequence). Trimming removed 7 bases at V and 7 bases at J, with 16 bases between. CDR3 coding DNA: TGTGCCAGTAAGGGCGGGGGCGCAGGTGAAAAACTGTTTTTT. It translates to CASKGGGAGEKLFF. The whole variable domain, filled in from reference TRBV19 and TRBJ1-4, reads DGGITQSPKYLFRKEGQNVTLSCEQNLNHDAMYWYRQDPGQGLRLIYYSQIVNDFQKGDIAEGYSVSREKKESFPLTVTSAQKNPTAFYLCASKGGGAGEKLFFGSGTQLSVL.

This clonotype was picked up a small number of times. The rearrangement links TRBV10-3 to TRBJ2-1, with D possibly being TRBD1 or TRBD2 (5 bases each). Germline loops: CDR1 ENHRY, CDR2 SYGVKD. Between the trimmed V and J ends, which lost 8 bases and 4 bases, there was a span of 18 bases. The CDR3 extends over 15 amino acids. The CDR3 is CAIDERGRGYNEQFF. As DNA, the CDR3 is TGTGCCATCGACGAAAGGGGCCGGGGATACAATGAGCAGTTCTTC.